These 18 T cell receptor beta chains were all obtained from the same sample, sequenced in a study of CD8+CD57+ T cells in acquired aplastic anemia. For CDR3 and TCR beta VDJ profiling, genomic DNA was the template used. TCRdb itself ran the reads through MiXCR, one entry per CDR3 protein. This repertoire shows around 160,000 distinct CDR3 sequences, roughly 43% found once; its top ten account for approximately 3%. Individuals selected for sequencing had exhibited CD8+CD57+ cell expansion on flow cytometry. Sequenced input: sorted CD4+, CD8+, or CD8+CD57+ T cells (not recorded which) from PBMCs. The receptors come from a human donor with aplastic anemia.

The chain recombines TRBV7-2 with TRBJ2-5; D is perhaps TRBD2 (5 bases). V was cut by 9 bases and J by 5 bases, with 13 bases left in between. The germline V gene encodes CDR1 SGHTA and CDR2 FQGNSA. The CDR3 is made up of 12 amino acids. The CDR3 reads CASGRVAETQYF. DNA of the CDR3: TGTGCCAGTGGGCGGGTAGCGGAGACCCAGTACTTC. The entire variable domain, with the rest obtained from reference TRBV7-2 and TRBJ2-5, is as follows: GAGVSQSPSNKVTEKGKDVELRCDPISGHTALYWYRQSLGQGLEFLIYFQGNSAPDKSGLPSDRFSAERTGGSVSTLTIQRTQQEDSAVYLCASGRVAETQYFGPGTRLLVL.

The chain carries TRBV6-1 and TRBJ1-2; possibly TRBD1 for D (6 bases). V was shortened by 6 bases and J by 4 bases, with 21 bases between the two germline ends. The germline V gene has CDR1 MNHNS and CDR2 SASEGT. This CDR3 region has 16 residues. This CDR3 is CASSRSSMRTAYGYTF. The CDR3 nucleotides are TGTGCCAGCAGCCGCTCAAGTATGCGGACAGCCTATGGCTACACCTTC.

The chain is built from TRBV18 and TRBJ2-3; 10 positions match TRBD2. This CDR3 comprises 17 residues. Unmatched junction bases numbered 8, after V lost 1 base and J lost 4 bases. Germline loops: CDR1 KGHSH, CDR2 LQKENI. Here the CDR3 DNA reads TGTGCCAGCTCACCACTCCCTAGCGGGAGTCGGCCAGATACGCAGTATTTT. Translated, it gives CASSPLPSGSRPDTQYF.

CDR3 bases: TGTGCCACCAAGGACACCGTCGAGACCCAGTACTTC. Translating gives CATKDTVETQYF. This chain links TRBV19 with TRBJ2-5; D is perhaps TRBD1 (5 bases). The germline gives CDR1 LNHDA, CDR2 SQIVND (reference sequence). The CDR3 runs 12 residues. V shed 10 bases and J shed 5 bases, with 14 bases lying between them.

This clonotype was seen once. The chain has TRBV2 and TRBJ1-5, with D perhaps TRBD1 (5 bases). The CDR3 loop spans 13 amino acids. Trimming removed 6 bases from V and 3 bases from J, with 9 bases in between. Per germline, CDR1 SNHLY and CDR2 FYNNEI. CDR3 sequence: CASREGYNQPQHF. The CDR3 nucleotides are TGTGCCAGCAGGGAGGGGTACAATCAGCCCCAGCATTTT. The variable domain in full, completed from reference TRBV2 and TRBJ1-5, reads EPEVTQTPSHQVTQMGQEVILRCVPISNHLYFYWYRQILGQKVEFLVSFYNNEISEKSEIFDDQFSVERPDGSNFTLKIRSTKLEDSAMYFCASREGYNQPQHFGDGTRLSIL.

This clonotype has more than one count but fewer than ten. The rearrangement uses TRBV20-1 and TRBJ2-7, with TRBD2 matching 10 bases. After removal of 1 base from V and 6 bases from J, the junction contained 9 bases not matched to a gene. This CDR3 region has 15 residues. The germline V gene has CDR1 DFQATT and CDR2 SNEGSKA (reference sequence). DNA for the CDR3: TGCAGTGCTAGAGGGCTAGCGGGAGATAATGGCGAGCAGTACTTC. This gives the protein CSARGLAGDNGEQYF.

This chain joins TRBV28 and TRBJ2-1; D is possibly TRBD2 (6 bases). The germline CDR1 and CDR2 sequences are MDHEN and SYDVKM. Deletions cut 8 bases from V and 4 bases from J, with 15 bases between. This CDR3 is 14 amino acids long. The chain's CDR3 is CASVGGPTYNEQFF. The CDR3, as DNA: TGTGCCAGCGTGGGGGGACCGACTTACAATGAGCAGTTCTTC. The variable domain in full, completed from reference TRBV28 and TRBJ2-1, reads DVKVTQSSRYLVKRTGEKVFLECVQDMDHENMFWYRQDPGLGLRLIYFSYDVKMKEKGDIPEGYSVSREKKERFSLILESASTNQTSMYLCASVGGPTYNEQFFGPGTRLTVL.

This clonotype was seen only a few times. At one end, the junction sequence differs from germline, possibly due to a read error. The CDR3 region is CASSLAGTVGNIQYF. Written as DNA, the CDR3 is TGTGCCAGCAGTCTAGCCGGGACAGTTGGGAACATTCAGTACTTC. The chain links TRBV12-3 or TRBV12-4 to TRBJ2-4; 7 nucleotides line up with TRBD1. This CDR3 region has 15 residues.

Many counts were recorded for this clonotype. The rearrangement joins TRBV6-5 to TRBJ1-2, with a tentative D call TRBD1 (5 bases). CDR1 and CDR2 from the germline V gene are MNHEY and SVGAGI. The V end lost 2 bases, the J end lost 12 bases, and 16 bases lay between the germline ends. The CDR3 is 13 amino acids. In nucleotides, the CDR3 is TGTGCCAGCAGTTACGGAGCGGACAAAAAGAACACCTTC. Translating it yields CASSYGADKKNTF.

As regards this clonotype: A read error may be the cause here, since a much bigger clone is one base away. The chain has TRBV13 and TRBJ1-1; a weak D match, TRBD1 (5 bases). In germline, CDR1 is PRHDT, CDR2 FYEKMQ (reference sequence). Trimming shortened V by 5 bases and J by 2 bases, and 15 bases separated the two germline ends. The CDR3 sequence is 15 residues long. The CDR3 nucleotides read TGTGCCAGCAGCATCGGGGGAGGGACTAACACTGAAGCTTTCTTT. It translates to CASSIGGGTNTEAFF.

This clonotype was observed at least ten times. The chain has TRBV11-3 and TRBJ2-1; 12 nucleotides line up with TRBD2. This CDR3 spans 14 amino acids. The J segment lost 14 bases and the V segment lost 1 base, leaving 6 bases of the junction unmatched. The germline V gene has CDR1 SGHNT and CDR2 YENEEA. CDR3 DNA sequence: TGTGCCAGCAGCTTAGGCGGACTAGCGGGATTTGAGTTCTTC. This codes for CASSLGGLAGFEFF.

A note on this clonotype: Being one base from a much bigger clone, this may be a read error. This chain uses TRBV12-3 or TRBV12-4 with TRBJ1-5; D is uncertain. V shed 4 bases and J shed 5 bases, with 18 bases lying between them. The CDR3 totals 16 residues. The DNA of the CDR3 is TGTGCCAGCAGTTCTAAGGACTACATGGGTTATCAGCCCCAGCATTTT. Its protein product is CASSSKDYMGYQPQHF.

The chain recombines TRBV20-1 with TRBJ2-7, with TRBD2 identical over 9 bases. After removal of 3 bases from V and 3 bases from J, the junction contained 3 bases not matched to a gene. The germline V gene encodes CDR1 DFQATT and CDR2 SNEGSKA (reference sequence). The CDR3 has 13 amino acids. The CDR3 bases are TGCAGTGCTAGGGAGACTAGCGGCTACGAGCAGTACTTC. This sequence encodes CSARETSGYEQYF.

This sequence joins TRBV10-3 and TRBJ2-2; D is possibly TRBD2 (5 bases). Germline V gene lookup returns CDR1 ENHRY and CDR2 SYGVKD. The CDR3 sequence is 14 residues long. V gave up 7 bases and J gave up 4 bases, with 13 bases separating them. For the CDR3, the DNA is TGTGCCATCAACGAGGGATCCACCACCGGGGAGCTGTTTTTT. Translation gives CAINEGSTTGELFF.

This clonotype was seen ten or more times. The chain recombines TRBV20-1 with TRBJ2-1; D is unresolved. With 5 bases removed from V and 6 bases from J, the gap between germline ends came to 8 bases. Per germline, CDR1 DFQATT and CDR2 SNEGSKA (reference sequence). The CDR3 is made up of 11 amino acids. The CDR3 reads CSAPSLNEQFF. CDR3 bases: TGCAGTGCTCCCTCCCTCAATGAGCAGTTCTTC.

The CDR3 region is CSAIKGRTDTQYF. In nucleotides, the CDR3 is TGCAGTGCGATAAAGGGGAGGACGGATACGCAGTATTTT. The chain joins TRBV20-1 to TRBJ2-3, with TRBD2 as a possible D gene (6 bases). The germline V gene encodes CDR1 DFQATT and CDR2 SNEGSKA (reference sequence). The CDR3 consists of 13 residues. Trimming shortened V by 6 bases and J by 6 bases, and 16 bases separated the two germline ends.

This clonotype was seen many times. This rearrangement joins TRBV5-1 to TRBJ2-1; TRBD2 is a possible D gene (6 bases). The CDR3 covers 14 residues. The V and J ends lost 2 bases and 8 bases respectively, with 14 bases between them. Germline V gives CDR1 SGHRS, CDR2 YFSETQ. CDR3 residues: CASSLQEGNYEQFF. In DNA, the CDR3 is TGCGCCAGCAGCTTACAGGAGGGGAATTATGAGCAGTTCTTC.

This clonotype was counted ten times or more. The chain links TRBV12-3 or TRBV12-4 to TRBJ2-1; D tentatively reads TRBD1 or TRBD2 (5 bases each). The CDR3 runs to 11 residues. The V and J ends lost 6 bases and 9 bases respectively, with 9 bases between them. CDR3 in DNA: TGTGCCAGCAGGACTACAGGTGAGCAGTTCTTC. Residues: CASRTTGEQFF.